Below, 13 T cell receptor beta chains from the same sample are listed, as sequenced in a study of T cells in Graves' hyperthyroidism and ophthalmopathy. TCR beta CDR3 regions were amplified from RNA. HTBI primers were used for first-round RT-PCR of the TCR CDR3. TCRdb analysed the multiplex PCR reads with MiXCR anew, one entry per CDR3 protein. The data contain some 300,000 distinct CDR3 sequences, around 20% of them singletons. Sequencing was performed on blood. The receptors originated from a man in his forties or fifties with Graves' ophthalmopathy.

This chain connects TRBV12-3 or TRBV12-4 to TRBJ1-6; 11 positions match TRBD1. Losses at the gene ends were 7 bases for V and 9 bases for J; bases not matched to a gene: 5. The CDR3 is 14 amino acids. The CDR3 loop reads CASTSGQGVSPLHF. CDR3 coding DNA: TGTGCCAGCACTTCGGGACAGGGGGTTTCACCCCTCCACTTT.

This clonotype was detected ten times or more. V usage is TRBV2 and J usage is TRBJ1-1, with D hard to call. Per the germline V gene, CDR1 is SNHLY and CDR2 is FYNNEI. V lost 2 bases and J lost 1, with 5 bases in between. The CDR3 is 13 amino acids. The CDR3 sequence: CASSERRNTEAFF. In DNA, the CDR3 is TGTGCCAGCAGTGAAAGGCGGAACACTGAAGCTTTCTTT.

The genes are TRBV19 and TRBJ2-2; no clear D. CDR3 length: 12 residues. The V and J ends lost 9 bases and 6 bases respectively, with 11 bases between them. Germline CDR1 LNHDA, CDR2 SQIVND (reference sequence). CDR3 protein: CASRRSSGELFF. For the CDR3, the DNA is TGTGCCAGCAGAAGGAGCTCCGGGGAGCTGTTTTTT.

In regard to this clonotype: A clone one base away is much larger, so this may be a read error. This chain connects TRBV24-1 to TRBJ1-5; tentatively, D is TRBD1 (5 bases). The germline V gene encodes CDR1 KGHDR and CDR2 SFDVKD. The CDR3 totals 13 residues. The ends were cut back, 6 bases at V and 5 bases at J, with 10 bases in the middle. Here the CDR3 reads CATSHGAHQPQHF. In DNA, the CDR3 is TGTGCCACCAGTCACGGGGCGCATCAGCCCCAGCATTTT.

The CDR3 loop reads CASSQGITGELFF. The DNA for the CDR3 is TGTGCCAGCAGCCAAGGGATCACCGGGGAGCTGTTTTTT. This chain joins TRBV14 and TRBJ2-2; D unresolved. CDR3 size: 13 residues. Trimming pared 1 base from V and 4 bases from J, leaving 4 bases between. Germline CDR1 SGHDN, CDR2 FVKESK.

In regard to this clonotype: With a much larger clone just one base away, this may be a read error. The chain uses TRBV3-1 and TRBJ1-5; 11 nucleotides match TRBD1. Germline V gives CDR1 LGHDT, CDR2 YNNKEL (reference sequence). The CDR3 covers 15 residues. The chain's CDR3 is CAGSHGQGARQPQHF. The CDR3, as DNA: TGTGCCGGCAGCCATGGACAGGGGGCTCGACAGCCCCAGCATTTT.

The chain couples TRBV2 to TRBJ2-2; TRBD1 matches at 9 bases. The CDR3 length is 16 residues. V trimming: 7 bases; J trimming: 6 bases; junction bases outside the gene matches: 12. Germline CDR1 and CDR2: SNHLY and FYNNEI. The CDR3 is CASTTGTGYQAGELFF. DNA of the CDR3: TGTGCCAGCACCACCGGGACAGGGTATCAGGCCGGGGAGCTGTTTTTT.

The chain joins TRBV18 to TRBJ2-3; 11 bases align to TRBD2. The CDR3 runs 16 residues. The germline CDR1 and CDR2 sequences are KGHSH and LQKENI. Germline trimming cut 5 bases from V and 2 bases from J; bases unmatched to any gene: 6. The CDR3 loop is CASSGGLAEPTDTQYF. The CDR3 region has the DNA TGTGCCAGCTCAGGGGGACTAGCGGAACCCACAGATACGCAGTATTTT. Full variable domain (rest looked up from reference TRBV18 and TRBJ2-3): NAGVMQNPRHLVRRRGQEARLRCSPMKGHSHVYWYRQLPEEGLKFMVYLQKENIIDESGMPKERFSAEFPKEGPSILRIQQVVRGDSAAYFCASSGGLAEPTDTQYFGPGTRLTVL.

This clonotype was observed at least ten times. V usage is TRBV12-3 or TRBV12-4 and J usage is TRBJ2-7; 10 bases line up with TRBD2. The length of the CDR3 is 15 residues. Trimming took 5 bases from V and 3 from J; bases not matched to a gene: 7. The CDR3: CASSPLLAGNYEQYF. The CDR3 coding sequence is TGTGCCAGCAGTCCACTACTAGCGGGGAACTACGAGCAGTACTTC.

This clonotype has just a few counts. This chain connects TRBV20-1 to TRBJ2-7, with TRBD1 matching over 8 bases. The CDR3 sequence is 11 residues long. Germline V gives CDR1 DFQATT, CDR2 SNEGSKA (reference sequence). The V segment lost 7 bases and the J segment 5 bases; nucleotides outside the gene matches: 4. CDR3 in amino acids: CSGDRGHEQYF. The CDR3 nucleotides are TGCAGTGGAGACAGGGGCCACGAGCAGTACTTC.

The chain is built from TRBV20-1 and TRBJ2-7, with 10 bases that match TRBD2. Trimming cost V 5 bases and J 2 bases; bases outside gene matches: 9. The length of the CDR3 is 15 residues. Germline values: CDR1 DFQATT, CDR2 SNEGSKA (reference sequence). CDR3: CSAGESGRAAYEQYF. The CDR3 DNA follows: TGCAGTGCTGGGGAAAGCGGGAGGGCCGCCTACGAGCAGTACTTC.

This chain joins TRBV19 and TRBJ2-2; either TRBD1 or TRBD2 may supply D (5 bases each). CDR3 length: 19 amino acids. Germline CDR1 LNHDA, CDR2 SQIVND (reference sequence). Trimming took 0 bases from V and 7 from J, leaving 24 bases between them. CDR3 nucleotides: TGTGCCAGTAGTATAGAGCTCCCCTCTTTTTCGGGACGCAGCGGGGAGCTGTTTTTT. This gives the protein CASSIELPSFSGRSGELFF.

This clonotype occurred many times. The chain links TRBV20-1 to TRBJ2-7, with 13 bases aligning to TRBD2. Germline CDR1 is DFQATT and CDR2 is SNEGSKA (reference sequence). Trimming at V came to 1 base and at J to 4 bases, leaving 4 bases not matched to a gene. The CDR3 consists of 15 residues. CDR3 protein: CSARGTSGRRYEQYF. The DNA of the CDR3 is TGCAGTGCTAGAGGGACTAGCGGGAGAAGGTACGAGCAGTACTTC.